The 14 T cell receptor beta chains presented below share a single source sample, sequenced in a study of blood T cell repertoires in COVID-19. Data came from immunoSEQ multiplex PCR; TCRdb stores just in-frame clones and leaves some out. The repertoire holds 150,000 to 200,000 clones, with 82% as singletons. The sequencing input was peripheral blood. The receptors come from a woman aged 25-40 years with acute or convalescent COVID-19.

The rearrangement joins TRBV18 to TRBJ2-5; D is perhaps TRBD2 (6 bases). Looked up from germline, CDR1 is KGHSH and CDR2 is LQKENI. The CDR3 spans 12 residues. Trimming pared 6 bases from V and 3 bases from J, leaving 8 bases between. The CDR3 DNA is TGTGCCAGCTCTGGAGGGAAAGAGACCCAGTACTTC. This codes for CASSGGKETQYF.

The chain links TRBV11-3 to TRBJ2-3; 8 bases map to TRBD2. The CDR3 sequence is 16 residues long. Trimming at V came to 5 bases and at J to 2 bases, leaving 9 bases not matched to a gene. Germline loops: CDR1 SGHNT, CDR2 YENEEA. CDR3 coding DNA: TGTGCCAGCAGCCCACGGGCGGGGGGATACACAGATACGCAGTATTTT. This codes for CASSPRAGGYTDTQYF. Variable domain in full (rest from reference TRBV11-3 and TRBJ2-3): EAGVVQSPRYKIIEKKQPVAFWCNPISGHNTLYWYLQNLGQGPELLIRYENEEAVDDSQLPKDRFSAERLKGVDSTLKIQPAELGDSAVYLCASSPRAGGYTDTQYFGPGTRLTVL.

This clone has a handful of counts. The chain recombines TRBV27 with TRBJ2-7, with a weak D call TRBD1 (7 bases). The CDR3 has 14 residues. The V gene lost 3 bases and the J gene lost 3 bases, with 12 bases spanning the gap. The germline CDR1 and CDR2 sequences are MNHEY and SMNVEV (reference sequence). This CDR3 is CASSLRQGGYEQYF. CDR3 nucleotide sequence: TGTGCCAGCAGTTTGCGACAGGGAGGCTACGAGCAGTACTTC.

This clone came up once. The gene calls are TRBV6-6 and TRBJ2-5; D perhaps matches TRBD1 (5 bases). The CDR3 is made up of 13 amino acids. V lost 2 bases and J lost 4, with 8 bases in between. CDR1 MNHNY and CDR2 SVGAGI come from the germline V gene (reference sequence). For the CDR3, the DNA is TGTGCCAGCAGTTACCCAAGGGGAGAGACCCAGTACTTC. This codes for CASSYPRGETQYF.

The chain is built from TRBV6-2 or TRBV6-3 and TRBJ1-2; TRBD1 matches 9 bases. Germline V gene sequence: CDR1 MNHEY, CDR2 SVGEGT. The CDR3 consists of 15 residues. Unmatched junction bases numbered 9, after V lost 6 bases and J lost 4 bases. The CDR3 nucleotides read TGTGCCAGCAGCTCACAGGGGGCATTTTTCTATGGCTACACCTTC. It translates to CASSSQGAFFYGYTF.

This clone was counted a single time. This CDR3 reads CASSPRGGPYEQYF. CDR3 nucleotide sequence: TGTGCCAGCAGTCCAAGGGGCGGCCCTTACGAGCAGTACTTC. This chain joins TRBV11-2 and TRBJ2-7; the D gene is possibly TRBD1 (5 bases). V lost 6 bases, J lost 4 bases, and 16 bases lay in between. Germline values: CDR1 SGHAT, CDR2 FQNNGV. This CDR3 contains 14 residues. Using reference TRBV11-2 and TRBJ2-7 for the parts outside the CDR3, the full variable domain is EAGVAQSPRYKIIEKRQSVAFWCNPISGHATLYWYQQILGQGPKLLIQFQNNGVVDDSQLPKDRFSAERLKGVDSTLKIQPAKLEDSAVYLCASSPRGGPYEQYFGPGTRLTVT.

The chain employs TRBV4-3 and TRBJ1-2; TRBD1 matches 8 bases. CDR1 is LGHNA, CDR2 YSLEER, per germline. V lost 1 base to trimming and J lost 5 bases; unmatched junction nucleotides: 6. The CDR3 covers 15 residues. The CDR3 reads CASSQGLQGGYGYTF. The CDR3 region has the DNA TGCGCCAGCAGCCAAGGACTACAGGGGGGTTATGGCTACACCTTC.

This clone was detected once. The chain recombines TRBV5-8 with TRBJ2-3; 7 bases are a match to TRBD1. After removal of 9 bases from V and 2 bases from J, the junction contained 12 bases not matched to a gene. The CDR3 totals 15 residues. CDR1 is SGHTS, CDR2 YDEGEE, per germline. This chain's CDR3 is CATVKTRGNTDTQYF. The CDR3 region has the DNA TGTGCCACCGTAAAAACCAGGGGGAACACAGATACGCAGTATTTT.

This chain joins TRBV7-2 and TRBJ1-3, with no clear D. This CDR3 spans 14 amino acids. Germline lookup yields CDR1 SGHTA and CDR2 FQGNSA. Trimming removed 5 bases at V and 0 bases at J, with 8 bases between. The CDR3 coding sequence is TGTGCCAGCAGCATCGGGAACTCTGGAAACACCATATATTTT. Protein: CASSIGNSGNTIYF.

CDR3 residues: CASTPLIRGTEAFF. The CDR3 nucleotides read TGTGCCAGCACCCCACTAATCCGGGGCACTGAAGCTTTCTTT. V is TRBV7-9 and J is TRBJ1-1; D not certain. The V end lost 7 bases, the J end lost 4 bases, and 16 bases lay between the germline ends. The CDR3 totals 14 residues. The V gene's germline CDR1 is SEHNR and CDR2 FQNEAQ (reference sequence).

V gene TRBV29-1 combines with J gene TRBJ1-2; D gene uncertain. Trimming took off 8 bases at V and 2 bases at J, with 12 bases between the two ends. Germline assignment: CDR1 SQVTM and CDR2 ANQGSEA. The CDR3 has 12 residues. This CDR3 reads CSTMGTNYGYTF. CDR3 coding DNA: TGCAGCACCATGGGCACCAACTATGGCTACACCTTC.

This clone was recorded a few times. The J gene is TRBJ1-6, the V gene TRBV25-1; 8 bases align to TRBD1. There are 13 residues in the CDR3. Germline V lookup: CDR1 MGHDK, CDR2 SYGVNS. V dropped 4 bases and J dropped 8; count of bases not matched to a gene: 1. CDR3 loop: CASSATGDSPLHF. CDR3 bases: TGTGCCAGCAGTGCGACAGGGGATTCACCCCTCCACTTT.

This clone has ten or more counts. The chain couples TRBV12-3 or TRBV12-4 to TRBJ1-2, with 9 positions matching TRBD1. The CDR3 is 13 amino acids. V was pared by 5 bases and J by 4 bases, with 2 bases of the junction left unmatched. CDR3 loop: CASSGQGFYGYTF. DNA of the CDR3: TGTGCCAGCAGTGGACAGGGGTTCTATGGCTACACCTTC.

V and J are TRBV6-4 and TRBJ2-7; 8 bases fit TRBD2. Germline CDR1 and CDR2: MRHNA and SNTAGT. V trimming: 6 bases; J trimming: 5 bases; junction bases outside the gene matches: 12. The CDR3 length is 15 residues. CDR3 DNA: TGTGCCAGCAGCCCTAGAGCGGGAGTAAAACACGAGCAGTACTTC. Encoded protein: CASSPRAGVKHEQYF.